A single sample is the source of the 25 T cell receptor beta chains below, sequenced in a study of cytomegalovirus exposure and HLA in healthy donors (dated by TCRdb to 2015 to 2018). The library was prepared using the immunoSEQ multiplex PCR assay. For the multiplex PCR, a mixture combining 60 forward primers for TCR Vbeta segments and 13 reverse primers for TCR Jbeta segments was used. TCRdb mirrors the immuneACCESS table, restricted to in-frame sequences. Some clones are absent from its copies; in checked studies, under half trace to an unresolved V gene, and the reason for the others is unknown. This sample gives about 190,000 clones in total; about 86% of them show up just once. The top ten clones comprise 2.1% of the sample. Sequenced material: PBMCs. The receptor set was obtained from a woman younger than 35 in good health and CMV-seropositive.

The CDR3 DNA reads TGTGCCAGCAGCGCTACTGGGACAGGGGCGGGAGGCTACACCTTC. It is translated as CASSATGTGAGGYTF. The chain recombines TRBV9 with TRBJ1-2; 10 positions agree with TRBD1. The V gene end was trimmed by 3 bases and the J gene end by 8 bases; junction bases not matched to a gene: 10. CDR1 and CDR2 from the germline V gene are SGDLS and YYNGEE. There are 15 residues in the CDR3.

The chain couples TRBV7-9 to TRBJ1-1; 8 bases fit TRBD1. The CDR3 loop spans 12 amino acids. V was pared by 4 bases and J by 10 bases, with 5 bases of the junction left unmatched. Germline values: CDR1 SEHNR, CDR2 FQNEAQ (reference sequence). CDR3 nucleotide sequence: TGTGCCAGCAGCTCGACAGGGGTTTCAGCTTTCTTT. This encodes CASSSTGVSAFF.

This rearrangement joins TRBV7-3 to TRBJ2-1; unclear D gene. Germline assignment: CDR1 SGHTA and CDR2 FQGTGA. V gave up 3 bases and J gave up 6 bases, with 12 bases separating them. The CDR3 spans 14 residues. The CDR3 DNA is TGTGCCAGCAGCTTTATCGGTTCGAGCAATGAGCAGTTCTTC. It encodes CASSFIGSSNEQFF.

The chain joins TRBV5-6 to TRBJ1-4; maybe TRBD1 (6 bases). The CDR3 runs to 13 residues. Germline V gives CDR1 SGHDT, CDR2 YYEEEE. Deletions cut 0 bases from V and 6 bases from J, with 6 bases between. Here the CDR3 reads CASSLDRDEKLFF. Here the CDR3 DNA reads TGTGCCAGCAGCTTGGACAGGGATGAAAAACTGTTTTTT.

The chain recombines TRBV5-1 with TRBJ1-1, with TRBD1 matching over 7 bases. CDR1 and CDR2 from the germline V gene are SGHRS and YFSETQ. The ends lost 0 bases at V and 2 bases at J; junction bases unmatched: 1. The CDR3 runs 14 residues. As DNA, the CDR3 is TGCGCCAGCAGCTTGGACAGGGGAAACACTGAAGCTTTCTTT. Amino acids: CASSLDRGNTEAFF.

This clone was observed a few times. The chain carries TRBV6-1 and TRBJ2-2; the D gene is possibly TRBD1 (6 bases). CDR1 is MNHNS and CDR2 is SASEGT in the germline V gene. This CDR3 spans 14 amino acids. The V end was cut by 8 bases, the J end by 0 bases, with 10 bases between. The CDR3 sequence is CASEAGANTGELFF. The CDR3 nucleotides read TGTGCCAGCGAGGCAGGGGCGAACACCGGGGAGCTGTTTTTT.

The chain carries TRBV7-9 and TRBJ1-1; TRBD1 matches 10 bases. Germline lookup yields CDR1 SEHNR and CDR2 FQNEAQ (reference sequence). The V segment lost 5 bases and the J segment 6 bases; nucleotides outside the gene matches: 9. CDR3 length: 15 residues. The CDR3, as DNA: TGTGCCAGCAGCAACACCGGGACAGGGGAGCCTGAAGCTTTCTTT. Protein: CASSNTGTGEPEAFF.

The chain links TRBV7-6 to TRBJ2-5, with 9 positions matching TRBD1. Germline V gives CDR1 SGHVS, CDR2 FNYEAQ. J lost 5 bases, V lost 3 bases, and 4 bases had no gene match. The CDR3 covers 14 residues. Here the CDR3 reads CASSFRDRVETQYF. Written as DNA, the CDR3 is TGTGCCAGCAGCTTCCGGGACAGGGTTGAGACCCAGTACTTC.

The chain couples TRBV9 to TRBJ2-7, with TRBD2 matching 7 bases. The CDR3 is made up of 12 amino acids. Per the germline V gene, CDR1 is SGDLS and CDR2 is YYNGEE. The ends lost 2 bases at V and 6 bases at J; junction bases unmatched: 2. The CDR3 spells CASSVSGGEQYF. CDR3 nucleotide sequence: TGTGCCAGCAGCGTTTCGGGGGGCGAGCAGTACTTC.

Only a few counts were recorded for this clone. V gene TRBV5-1 combines with J gene TRBJ2-7; D is uncertain. Germline V gives CDR1 SGHRS, CDR2 YFSETQ. Trimming took 0 bases from V and 4 from J, leaving 5 bases between them. This CDR3 has 12 residues. The CDR3 region is CASSLGAYEQYF. CDR3 in DNA: TGCGCCAGCAGCTTGGGGGCTTACGAGCAGTACTTC.

The chain is built from TRBV19 and TRBJ1-2, with D tentatively TRBD1 (6 bases). The CDR3 runs to 15 residues. The germline V gene encodes CDR1 LNHDA and CDR2 SQIVND (reference sequence). The V end was cut by 0 bases, the J end by 4 bases, with 12 bases between. This CDR3 reads CASSIDHGQTYGYTF. CDR3 sequence (DNA): TGTGCCAGTAGTATAGATCACGGACAGACCTATGGCTACACCTTC.

The V call is TRBV14, the J call TRBJ2-7; D call uncertain. This CDR3 comprises 17 residues. The V gene lost 1 base and the J gene lost 0 bases, with 16 bases spanning the gap. Germline assignment: CDR1 SGHDN and CDR2 FVKESK. As DNA, the CDR3 is TGTGCCAGCAGCCAAGTGGTACAGCTCCCCTTCTCCTACGAGCAGTACTTC. Amino acid sequence: CASSQVVQLPFSYEQYF.

This chain connects TRBV27 to TRBJ2-1; weak D call: TRBD2 (5 bases). The V gene lost 4 bases and the J gene lost 4 bases, with 11 bases spanning the gap. CDR1 is MNHEY, CDR2 SMNVEV, per germline (reference sequence). The CDR3 has 14 residues. CDR3 bases: TGTGCCAGCAGTTCTACCCGGGGTTACAATGAGCAGTTCTTC. It codes for CASSSTRGYNEQFF.

The chain combines TRBV4-1 with TRBJ1-4; D is ambiguous. V dropped 4 bases and J dropped 4 bases, with 13 bases sitting between them. The CDR3 runs to 15 residues. Germline CDR1 MGHRA, CDR2 YSYEKL. The DNA for the CDR3 is TGCGCCAGCAGCCGGAACTACCGGGGTAATGAAAAACTGTTTTTT. This codes for CASSRNYRGNEKLFF.

This sequence joins TRBV5-1 and TRBJ2-5, with TRBD1 matching 7 bases. The CDR3 has 14 amino acids. V shed 9 bases, J shed 2 bases, and the junction held 10 bases outside the gene matches. Germline V gives CDR1 SGHRS, CDR2 YFSETQ. The CDR3, as DNA: TGCGCCACCAAGCCGGGACAGCCTCAAGAGACCCAGTACTTC. Its protein is CATKPGQPQETQYF.

The J gene is TRBJ2-1, the V gene TRBV4-2; 10 bases fit TRBD2. The V gene end was trimmed by 0 bases and the J gene end by 4 bases; junction bases not matched to a gene: 6. This CDR3 is 17 amino acids long. Germline V gives CDR1 LGHNA, CDR2 YNFKEQ. The CDR3: CASSQDIGLAVYNEQFF. The DNA of the CDR3 is TGTGCCAGCAGCCAAGATATCGGACTAGCGGTGTACAATGAGCAGTTCTTC.

The chain carries TRBV4-1 and TRBJ2-7; a weak D match, TRBD2 (5 bases). The CDR3 length is 15 residues. Trimming removed 3 bases at V and 4 bases at J, with 16 bases between. Germline CDR1 MGHRA, CDR2 YSYEKL. CDR3 residues: CASSQLNLAGYEQYF. In nucleotides, the CDR3 is TGCGCCAGCAGCCAGCTCAATCTAGCTGGATACGAGCAGTACTTC.

This clone was counted between two and nine times. The chain combines TRBV15 with TRBJ2-4; weak D call: TRBD1 (5 bases). The CDR3 is 16 amino acids. Deletions cut 0 bases from V and 5 bases from J, with 14 bases between. Germline values: CDR1 LNHNV, CDR2 YYDKDF (reference sequence). The CDR3 region has the DNA TGTGCCACCAGCAGAGAGGGAACAGGCCGACAAAACATTCAGTACTTC. Protein sequence: CATSREGTGRQNIQYF. Using reference TRBV15 and TRBJ2-4 for the parts outside the CDR3, the full variable domain is DAMVIQNPRYQVTQFGKPVTLSCSQTLNHNVMYWYQQKSSQAPKLLFHYYDKDFNNEADTPDNFQSRRPNTSFCFLDIRSPGLGDTAMYLCATSREGTGRQNIQYFGAGTRLSVL.

J is TRBJ1-4 and V is TRBV27; 9 bases are a match to TRBD1. This CDR3 is 15 amino acids long. Germline V CDR1 and CDR2: MNHEY, SMNVEV (reference sequence). V trimming: 2 bases; J trimming: 11 bases; junction bases outside the gene matches: 9. The CDR3 bases are TGTGCCAGCAGTTTAAGGGGGACAGGGACTGCTAAACTGTTTTTT. Its protein is CASSLRGTGTAKLFF.

V and J are TRBV5-5 and TRBJ2-7; 7 nucleotides align to TRBD1. CDR1 is SGHKS and CDR2 is YYEKEE in the germline V gene (reference sequence). The CDR3 covers 12 residues. V shed 4 bases, J shed 6 bases, and the junction held 4 bases outside the gene matches. The CDR3 here is CASSNTGVEQYV. The CDR3 bases are TGTGCCAGCAGCAACACAGGGGTCGAGCAGTACGTC.

The rearrangement uses TRBV5-3 and TRBJ2-2, with 13 bases identical to TRBD2. TRBV5-3 is annotated as an ORF whose role is uncertain. J was trimmed by 5 bases and V by 2 bases; bases with no gene match: 6. This CDR3 region has 17 residues. CDR3 region: CARSFWTSGGQTGELFF. The CDR3 DNA reads as TGTGCCAGAAGCTTCTGGACTAGCGGGGGTCAAACCGGGGAGCTGTTTTTT.

The rearrangement joins TRBV5-4 to TRBJ2-4; 7 nucleotides agree with TRBD1. The germline V gene has CDR1 SGHNT and CDR2 YYREEE (reference sequence). This CDR3 is 13 amino acids long. Trimming removed 9 bases from V and 8 bases from J; junction bases left unmatched: 11. The CDR3 region is CATKSGGTDIQYF. The CDR3 DNA reads TGTGCCACTAAATCAGGGGGTACGGACATTCAGTACTTC. Full variable domain (outside the CDR3, taken from reference TRBV5-4 and TRBJ2-4): ETGVTQSPTHLIKTRGQQVTLRCSSQSGHNTVSWYQQALGQGPQFIFQYYREEENGRGNFPPRFSGLQFPNYSSELNVNALELDDSALYLCATKSGGTDIQYFGAGTRLSVL.

The chain employs TRBV2 and TRBJ1-3; the match to TRBD1 covers 8 bases. V lost 3 bases and J lost 3; bases outside the gene matches: 4. Germline CDR1 SNHLY, CDR2 FYNNEI. CDR3 length equals 15 residues. CDR3 in amino acids: CASSEQGAGGNTIYF. The CDR3 region has the DNA TGTGCCAGCAGTGAGCAGGGGGCAGGTGGAAACACCATATATTTT.

The chain carries TRBV29-1 and TRBJ2-1, with 8 bases fitting TRBD1. The J segment lost 3 bases and the V segment lost 6 bases, leaving 10 bases of the junction unmatched. Germline-derived CDR1 and CDR2 are SQVTM and ANQGSEA. The CDR3 length is 15 residues. CDR3 sequence reads: CSVARGRTGYNEQFF. The DNA for the CDR3 is TGCAGCGTAGCCAGGGGGCGGACGGGCTACAATGAGCAGTTCTTC.

The chain couples TRBV19 to TRBJ1-4; weak D call: TRBD1 (6 bases). The V end lost 4 bases, the J end lost 2 bases, and 14 bases lay between the germline ends. Per germline, CDR1 LNHDA and CDR2 SQIVND (reference sequence). The CDR3 length is 16 residues. Here the CDR3 DNA reads TGTGCCAGTAGTACAGGAACAGGGCTGACTAATGAAAAACTGTTTTTT. Amino acid sequence: CASSTGTGLTNEKLFF.